The 14 T cell receptor beta chains given below trace back to one sample, sequenced in a study of T cells after posttransplantation cyclophosphamide. Cyclophosphamide on days +3 and +4 followed busulfan-fludarabine conditioning and a marrow graft. Assay used: immunoSEQ multiplex PCR; TCRdb lists only in-frame clones, some missing. The sample contains 10,000 to 13,000 clones, around nine tenths of which appear only once. Material: CD4+ T cells sorted from PBMCs, obtained after allogeneic stem cell transplant with posttransplant cyclophosphamide. The receptors originated from a male patient aged 25-45 years who received an allogeneic stem cell transplant from a related donor, was CMV-positive, and had acute GVHD only. Some T cells could come from the graft donor.

The chain links TRBV28 to TRBJ1-1; 8 bases map to TRBD1. J was trimmed by 1 base and V by 6 bases; bases with no gene match: 1. The germline gives CDR1 MDHEN, CDR2 SYDVKM. The CDR3 length is 13 residues. The CDR3: CASRGTGNTEAFF. CDR3 in DNA: TGTGCCAGCAGGGGGACAGGGAACACTGAAGCTTTCTTT.

V is TRBV7-9 and J is TRBJ1-5; TRBD1 aligns across 9 bases. The CDR3 totals 16 residues. V shed 6 bases and J 4 bases; nucleotides not matched to a gene: 10. From germline, CDR1 is SEHNR and CDR2 FQNEAQ (reference sequence). CDR3 residues: CASSSDRGGINQPQHF. The DNA of the CDR3 is TGTGCCAGCAGTTCGGACAGGGGAGGGATAAATCAGCCCCAGCATTTT.

The rearrangement joins TRBV6-5 to TRBJ2-5, with D possibly being TRBD1 (6 bases). CDR3 size: 13 residues. V lost 5 bases to trimming and J lost 4 bases, with 11 bases between them. The germline V gene has CDR1 MNHEY and CDR2 SVGAGI. The CDR3 region is CASSAQGAETQYF. CDR3 DNA sequence: TGTGCCAGCAGTGCACAGGGTGCAGAGACCCAGTACTTC.

The chain joins TRBV5-4 to TRBJ2-6; weak D call: TRBD1 (5 bases). Germline assignment: CDR1 SGHNT and CDR2 YYREEE (reference sequence). V gave up 5 bases and J gave up 2 bases, with 11 bases separating them. The CDR3 sequence is 15 residues long. The DNA of the CDR3 is TGTGCCAGCAGAAACAGGAACGCTGGGGCCAACGTCCTGACTTTC. This sequence encodes CASRNRNAGANVLTF.

The chain combines TRBV11-3 with TRBJ2-7, with 7 bases fitting TRBD1. CDR1 and CDR2 from the germline V gene are SGHNT and YENEEA. With 5 bases clipped from V and 2 bases from J, the junction kept 6 bases outside the gene matches. This CDR3 contains 14 residues. The CDR3 coding sequence is TGTGCCAGCAGCCCTTGGGACAGACCCTACGAGCAGTACTTC. Residues: CASSPWDRPYEQYF.

The V gene is TRBV7-2, the J gene TRBJ2-5; D is ambiguous. Germline CDR1 is SGHTA and CDR2 is FQGNSA. This CDR3 comprises 13 residues. With 6 bases removed from V and 5 bases from J, the gap between germline ends came to 13 bases. The CDR3 DNA sequence: TGTGCCAGCAGTTATTATCTGGGCGAGACCCAGTACTTC. As protein: CASSYYLGETQYF.

This clone was seen just once. The V call is TRBV6-1, the J call TRBJ1-2; 9 bases match TRBD1. Germline lookup yields CDR1 MNHNS and CDR2 SASEGT. CDR3 length: 18 amino acids. Trimming removed 6 bases from V and 2 bases from J; junction bases left unmatched: 16. The CDR3 protein is CASREQGQGNRVNYGYTF. For the CDR3, the DNA is TGTGCCAGCAGAGAACAGGGACAGGGAAACAGGGTAAACTATGGCTACACCTTC.

The chain has TRBV5-4 and TRBJ1-1; D perhaps matches TRBD1 (6 bases). Germline V gene sequence: CDR1 SGHNT, CDR2 YYREEE (reference sequence). This CDR3 region has 14 residues. Trimming took 3 bases from V and 4 from J, leaving 13 bases between them. As DNA, the CDR3 is TGTGCCAGCAGCTCGGGGGGCGCGGGCACTGAAGCTTTCTTT. Its protein product is CASSSGGAGTEAFF.

The sample holds one count of this clone. This chain connects TRBV7-2 to TRBJ1-2; 10 positions agree with TRBD1. CDR1 SGHTA and CDR2 FQGNSA come from the germline V gene. With V trimmed by 3 bases and J by 8 bases, 9 bases remained unmatched. The CDR3 covers 15 residues. The CDR3, as DNA: TGTGCCAGCAGCTTTTGGGACAGGGGACGGGAGGGCTACACCTTC. It specifies CASSFWDRGREGYTF.

This clone was detected a few times. The rearrangement joins TRBV5-6 to TRBJ1-3; maybe TRBD1 (5 bases). The CDR3 length is 15 residues. The ends were cut back, 1 base at V and 9 bases at J, with 17 bases in the middle. Germline V gene sequence: CDR1 SGHDT, CDR2 YYEEEE. CDR3 amino acids: CASSLYGFGGATIYF. The CDR3 bases are TGTGCCAGCAGCTTGTACGGGTTCGGTGGGGCCACCATATATTTT.

The chain carries TRBV4-1 and TRBJ2-3; the match to TRBD2 covers 10 bases. The CDR3 is 16 amino acids. V lost 3 bases, J lost 1 base, and 4 bases stayed unmatched. Germline lookup yields CDR1 MGHRA and CDR2 YSYEKL. This CDR3 is CASSQSLAGGTDTQYF. DNA for the CDR3: TGCGCCAGCAGCCAGTCCCTAGCGGGGGGCACAGATACGCAGTATTTT.

This clone was counted between two and nine times. The chain carries TRBV4-1 and TRBJ2-3, with D maybe TRBD1 (5 bases). The CDR3 extends over 16 amino acids. Germline V gene data show CDR1 as MGHRA and CDR2 as YSYEKL. Trimming stripped 6 bases from V and 4 bases from J, with 20 bases between. The CDR3 reads CASSSNYRISADTQYF. CDR3 DNA sequence: TGCGCCAGCAGTTCCAATTACAGGATAAGCGCAGATACGCAGTATTTT.

This rearrangement joins TRBV4-2 to TRBJ2-7; 9 nucleotides agree with TRBD1. CDR1 and CDR2 from the germline V gene are LGHNA and YNFKEQ. The ends lost 2 bases at V and 3 bases at J; junction bases unmatched: 5. The CDR3 runs to 15 residues. The CDR3 loop is CASSQRTGAGYEQYF. The CDR3 nucleotides read TGTGCCAGCAGCCAAAGGACAGGGGCAGGCTACGAGCAGTACTTC.

The chain carries TRBV5-1 and TRBJ2-1; TRBD2 matches at 11 bases. The CDR3 spans 16 residues. Germline-derived CDR1 and CDR2 are SGHRS and YFSETQ. V gave up 0 bases and J gave up 5 bases; unmatched junction bases: 4. The chain's CDR3 is CASSLVAGGPHNEQFF. CDR3 nucleotide sequence: TGCGCCAGCAGCTTGGTAGCGGGGGGGCCCCACAATGAGCAGTTCTTC. Using reference TRBV5-1 and TRBJ2-1 for the parts outside the CDR3, the full variable domain is KAGVTQTPRYLIKTRGQQVTLSCSPISGHRSVSWYQQTPGQGLQFLFEYFSETQRNKGNFPGRFSGRQFSNSRSEMNVSTLELGDSALYLCASSLVAGGPHNEQFFGPGTRLTVL.